These T cell receptor beta chains were read from a single sample in a study of T cells after posttransplantation cyclophosphamide. The data were produced by immunoSEQ multiplex PCR, yet TCRdb's version contains in-frame clones alone and is incomplete. The sample includes around 11 clones. The sequencing used skin tissue, collected after allogeneic stem cell transplant with posttransplant cyclophosphamide. The receptors were gathered from a female patient in her sixties who received an allogeneic stem cell transplant from an unrelated donor, was CMV-positive, and had acute GVHD only. Some of the T cells might come from the graft donor. Both conserved end residues are part of each CDR3. D genes are given only for firm matches.

d_call: TRBD1; v_call: TRBV6-5; cdr3_length: 16; j_call: TRBJ1-2; cdr3_aa: CASSYQTGTGAYGYTF; cdr3_nt: TGTGCCAGCAGTTACCAAACCGGGACAGGAGCCTATGGCTACACCTTC
d_call: TRBD1; v_call: TRBV30; cdr3_length: 15; j_call: TRBJ2-5; cdr3_aa: CAWSDVTGSGETQYF; cdr3_nt: TGTGCCTGGAGTGACGTGACAGGGTCAGGGGAGACCCAGTACTTC
d_call: .; v_call: TRBV21-1; cdr3_length: 17; j_call: TRBJ2-1; cdr3_aa: CASSSLLATPSDNEQFF; cdr3_nt: TGTGCCAGCAGTTCTCTATTAGCTACACCATCCGACAATGAGCAGTTCTTC
d_call: TRBD1; v_call: TRBV30; cdr3_length: 15; j_call: TRBJ2-5; cdr3_aa: CAWSDMTGSGETQYF; cdr3_nt: TGTGCCTGGAGTGACATGACAGGGTCAGGGGAGACCCAGTACTTC